Detailed here is one TCR beta chain. Its antigen is undetermined. The sample belongs to a study of shared clonotypes between healthy human individuals. Naive CD8 cells were CD45RO-negative, positively selected for CCR7, excluding terminally differentiated effector memory CD45RA+ cells. Per sorted-subset replicate PCR, input was around 200 ng DNA, representing tens of thousands of T cell genomes. TCRdb's copy holds only in-frame clones and misses some; the assay was immunoSEQ multiplex PCR. The sample holds under 2,000,000 clones, about 95% seen once. Findings and caveats of the study: Genetic and exposure-history diversity was limited by the few donors. Across subsets, estimated richness was generally greater for naive than for memory populations.

V lost 6 bases and J lost 3; bases outside the gene matches: 7. This CDR3 comprises 14 residues. CDR1 and CDR2 (germline): MDHEN, SYDVKM. The clonotype was recovered from a man aged 18-30 years in good health. The rearrangement joins TRBV28 to TRBJ2-7; 8 bases line up with TRBD1. Sequencing was done on a sample of naive CD8+ T cells sorted from blood. The CDR3 DNA reads as TGTGCCAGCAGCCCCGACAGGGGCGACTACGAGCAGTACTTC. Its translation: CASSPDRGDYEQYF.